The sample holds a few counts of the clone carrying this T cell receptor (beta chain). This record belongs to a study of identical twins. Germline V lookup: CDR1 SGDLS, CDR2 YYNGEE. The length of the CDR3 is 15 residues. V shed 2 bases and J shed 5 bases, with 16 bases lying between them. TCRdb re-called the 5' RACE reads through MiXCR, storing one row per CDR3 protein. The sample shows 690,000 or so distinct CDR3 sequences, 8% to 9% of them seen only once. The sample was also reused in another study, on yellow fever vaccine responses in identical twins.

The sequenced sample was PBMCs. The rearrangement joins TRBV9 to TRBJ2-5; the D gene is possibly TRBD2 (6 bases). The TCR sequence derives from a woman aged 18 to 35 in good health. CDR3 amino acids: CASSVLGGNWETQYF. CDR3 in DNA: TGTGCCAGCAGCGTCTTAGGCGGGAACTGGGAGACCCAGTACTTC.